This T cell receptor (beta chain) appears in the sequencing data of a study of tumor-infiltrating lymphocytes in localized non-small cell lung cancer. Study-level points and caveats: Technical variation could not be separated from intratumor heterogeneity here.

Repertoires were generated with immunoSEQ multiplex PCR, while TCRdb's copy carries only in-frame clones and drops some. The sample contains around 17,000 clones, 65% to 80% of which appear only once. This CDR3 is 16 amino acids long. Germline loops: CDR1 SGHDN, CDR2 FVKESK. V lost 0 bases and J lost 7; bases outside the gene matches: 10. On this clone: The antigen is unknown.

The chain carries TRBV14 and TRBJ1-2; 8 positions match TRBD1. The TCR was taken from a human donor with non-small cell lung cancer. Sequences were obtained from lung tumor tissue. CDR3 DNA: TGTGCCAGCAGCCAAGACCGGCGGACAGGGCGAGGTGGCTACACCTTC. Its translation is CASSQDRRTGRGGYTF. The full variable domain, rest sourced from reference TRBV14 and TRBJ1-2, is EAGVTQFPSHSVIEKGQTVTLRCDPISGHDNLYWYRRVMGKEIKFLLHFVKESKQDESGMPNNRFLAERTGGTYSTLKVQPAELEDSGVYFCASSQDRRTGRGGYTFGSGTRLTVV.